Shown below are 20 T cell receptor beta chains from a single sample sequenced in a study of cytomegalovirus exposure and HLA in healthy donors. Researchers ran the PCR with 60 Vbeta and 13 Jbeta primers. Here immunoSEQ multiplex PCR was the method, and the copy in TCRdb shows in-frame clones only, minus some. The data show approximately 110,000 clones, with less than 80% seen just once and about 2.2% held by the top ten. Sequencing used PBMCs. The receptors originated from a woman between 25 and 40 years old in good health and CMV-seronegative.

CDR3: CASSLEWGLGQPQHF. The CDR3 DNA reads as TGTGCCAGCAGCTTGGAGTGGGGCCTTGGACAGCCCCAGCATTTT. The J gene is TRBJ1-5, the V gene TRBV5-8; maybe TRBD1 (5 bases). The length of the CDR3 is 15 residues. V lost 0 bases and J 7 bases, leaving 14 bases between the germline ends. Germline loops: CDR1 SGHTS, CDR2 YDEGEE.

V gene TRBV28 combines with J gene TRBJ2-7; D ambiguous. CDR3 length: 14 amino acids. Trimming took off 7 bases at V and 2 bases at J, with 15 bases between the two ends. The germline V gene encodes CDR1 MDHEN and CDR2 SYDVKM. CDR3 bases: TGTGCCAGCACCATGGCGGCCCTAACCTACGAGCAGTACTTC. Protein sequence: CASTMAALTYEQYF.

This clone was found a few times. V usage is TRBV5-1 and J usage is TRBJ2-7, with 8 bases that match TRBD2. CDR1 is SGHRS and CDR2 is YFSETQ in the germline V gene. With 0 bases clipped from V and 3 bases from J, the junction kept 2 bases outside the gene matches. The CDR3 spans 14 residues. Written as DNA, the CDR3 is TGCGCCAGCAGCTTGGCCCTAGCGGGCTACGAGCAGTACTTC. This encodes CASSLALAGYEQYF.

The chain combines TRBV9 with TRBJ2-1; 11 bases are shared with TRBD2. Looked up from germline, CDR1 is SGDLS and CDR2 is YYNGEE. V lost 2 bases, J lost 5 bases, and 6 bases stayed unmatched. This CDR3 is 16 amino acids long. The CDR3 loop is CASSVPGLAGDNEQFF. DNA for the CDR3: TGTGCCAGCAGCGTCCCCGGACTAGCGGGTGACAATGAGCAGTTCTTC.

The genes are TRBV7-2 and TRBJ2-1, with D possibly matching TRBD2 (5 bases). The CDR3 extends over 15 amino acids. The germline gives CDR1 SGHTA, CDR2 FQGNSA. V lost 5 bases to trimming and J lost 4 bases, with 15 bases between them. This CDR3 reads CASSRLREAYNEQFF. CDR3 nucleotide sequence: TGTGCCAGCAGCCGACTAAGGGAAGCTTACAATGAGCAGTTCTTC.

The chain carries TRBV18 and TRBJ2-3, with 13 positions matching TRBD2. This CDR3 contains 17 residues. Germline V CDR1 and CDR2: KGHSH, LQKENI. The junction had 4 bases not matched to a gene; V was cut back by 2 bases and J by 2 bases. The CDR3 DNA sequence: TGTGCCAGCTCACCATCCGGGACTAGCGGGACCACAGATACGCAGTATTTT. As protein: CASSPSGTSGTTDTQYF.

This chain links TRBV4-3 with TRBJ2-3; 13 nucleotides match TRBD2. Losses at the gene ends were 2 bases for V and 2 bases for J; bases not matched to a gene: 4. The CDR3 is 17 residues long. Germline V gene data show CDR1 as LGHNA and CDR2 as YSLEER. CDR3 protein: CASSQRTSGRNTDTQYF. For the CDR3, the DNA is TGCGCCAGCAGCCAAAGGACTAGCGGGAGAAACACAGATACGCAGTATTTT.

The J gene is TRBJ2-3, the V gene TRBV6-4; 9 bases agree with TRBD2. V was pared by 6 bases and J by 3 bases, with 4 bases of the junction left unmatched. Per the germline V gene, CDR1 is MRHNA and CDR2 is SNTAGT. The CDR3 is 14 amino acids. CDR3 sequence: CASRVSGSTDTQYF. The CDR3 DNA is TGTGCCAGCAGAGTTAGCGGGAGTACAGATACGCAGTATTTT.

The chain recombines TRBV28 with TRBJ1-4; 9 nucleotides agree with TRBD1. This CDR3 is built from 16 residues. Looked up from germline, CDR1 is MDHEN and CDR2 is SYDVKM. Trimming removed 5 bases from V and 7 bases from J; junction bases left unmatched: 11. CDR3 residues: CASSGTGTSRGEKLFF. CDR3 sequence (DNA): TGTGCCAGCAGTGGGACAGGGACAAGTCGAGGTGAAAAACTGTTTTTT.

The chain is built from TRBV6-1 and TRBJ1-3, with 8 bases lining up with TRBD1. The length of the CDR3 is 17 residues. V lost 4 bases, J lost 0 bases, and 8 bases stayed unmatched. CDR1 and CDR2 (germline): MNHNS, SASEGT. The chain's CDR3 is CASSAGTGQTSGNTIYF. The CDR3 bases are TGTGCCAGCAGTGCCGGGACAGGACAAACCTCTGGAAACACCATATATTTT.

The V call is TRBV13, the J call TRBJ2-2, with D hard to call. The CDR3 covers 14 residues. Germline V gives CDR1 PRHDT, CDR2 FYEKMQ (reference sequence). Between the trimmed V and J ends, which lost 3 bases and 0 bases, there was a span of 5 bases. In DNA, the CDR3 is TGTGCCAGCAGCTTTCCGGCGAACACCGGGGAGCTGTTTTTT. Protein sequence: CASSFPANTGELFF.

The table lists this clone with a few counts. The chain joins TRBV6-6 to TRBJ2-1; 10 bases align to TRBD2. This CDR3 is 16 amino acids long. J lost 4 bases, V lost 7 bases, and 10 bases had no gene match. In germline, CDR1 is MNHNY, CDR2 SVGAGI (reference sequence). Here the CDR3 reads CASTPRLLAGYNEQFF. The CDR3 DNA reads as TGTGCCAGCACCCCGCGATTACTAGCGGGATACAATGAGCAGTTCTTC.

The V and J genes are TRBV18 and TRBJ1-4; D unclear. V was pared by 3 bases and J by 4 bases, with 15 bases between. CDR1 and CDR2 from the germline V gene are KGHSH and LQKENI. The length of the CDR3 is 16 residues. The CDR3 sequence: CASSPLPGFNNEKLFF. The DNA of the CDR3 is TGTGCCAGCTCACCGCTTCCAGGATTTAATAATGAAAAACTGTTTTTT.

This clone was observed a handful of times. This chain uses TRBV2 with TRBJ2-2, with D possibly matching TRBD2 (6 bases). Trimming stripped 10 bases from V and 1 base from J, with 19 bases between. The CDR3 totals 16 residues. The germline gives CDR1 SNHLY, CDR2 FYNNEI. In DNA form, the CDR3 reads TGTGCCATCCCACCGGCTACTAGCTGGAACACCGGGGAGCTGTTTTTT. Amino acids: CAIPPATSWNTGELFF.

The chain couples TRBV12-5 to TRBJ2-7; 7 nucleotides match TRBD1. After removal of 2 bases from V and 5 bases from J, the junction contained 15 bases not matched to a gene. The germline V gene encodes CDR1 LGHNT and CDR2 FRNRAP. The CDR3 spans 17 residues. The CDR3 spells CASGLPRMGDRDHEQYF. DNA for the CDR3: TGTGCTAGTGGTTTGCCCCGCATGGGAGACAGGGATCACGAGCAGTACTTC.

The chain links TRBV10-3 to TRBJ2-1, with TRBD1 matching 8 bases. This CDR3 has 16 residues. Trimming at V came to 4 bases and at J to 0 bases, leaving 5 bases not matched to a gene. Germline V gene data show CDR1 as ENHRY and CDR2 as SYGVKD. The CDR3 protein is CAISGGQGSSYNEQFF. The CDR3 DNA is TGTGCCATCAGTGGCGGACAGGGTAGCTCCTACAATGAGCAGTTCTTC.

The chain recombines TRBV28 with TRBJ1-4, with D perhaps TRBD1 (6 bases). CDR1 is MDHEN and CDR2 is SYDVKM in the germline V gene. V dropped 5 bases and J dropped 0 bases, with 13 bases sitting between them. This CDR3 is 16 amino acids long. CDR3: CASSEDSLATNEKLFF. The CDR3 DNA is TGTGCCAGCAGTGAGGACAGCCTCGCAACTAATGAAAAACTGTTTTTT.

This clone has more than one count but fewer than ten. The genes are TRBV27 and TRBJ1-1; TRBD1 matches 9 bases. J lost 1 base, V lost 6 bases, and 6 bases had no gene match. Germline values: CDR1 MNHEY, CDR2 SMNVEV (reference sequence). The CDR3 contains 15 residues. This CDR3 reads CASRQTGGWNTEAFF. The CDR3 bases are TGTGCCAGCAGACAAACAGGGGGCTGGAACACTGAAGCTTTCTTT.

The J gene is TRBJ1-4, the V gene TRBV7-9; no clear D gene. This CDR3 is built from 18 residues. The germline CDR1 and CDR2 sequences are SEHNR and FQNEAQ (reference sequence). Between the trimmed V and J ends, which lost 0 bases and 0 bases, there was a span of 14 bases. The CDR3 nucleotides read TGTGCCAGCAGCTTAGCGGTCCCGATAGTTGCAACTAATGAAAAACTGTTTTTT. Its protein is CASSLAVPIVATNEKLFF.

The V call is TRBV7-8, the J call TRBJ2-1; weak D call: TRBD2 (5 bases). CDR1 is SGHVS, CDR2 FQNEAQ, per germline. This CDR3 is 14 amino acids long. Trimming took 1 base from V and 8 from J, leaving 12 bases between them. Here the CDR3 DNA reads TGTGCCAGCAGCTTAGTACTAGGAGGCGATGAGCAGTTCTTC. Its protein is CASSLVLGGDEQFF.